Following are 9 T cell receptor beta chains from one sample sequenced in a study of T cells expressing NK-cell markers. TCRdb reprocessed the 5' RACE reads, with one entry per CDR3 protein and no DNA. This sample contains some 410,000 distinct CDR3 sequences. The material sequenced was blood T cells: a sorted CD56 or NKG2C T cell subset, CD4+ or CD8+ T cells, or bulk PBMC T cells (not recorded which). The receptors originated from a woman between 18 and 69 years old in good health.

This rearrangement joins TRBV5-1 to TRBJ2-3; without DNA, the TCRdb call of TRBD2 cannot be checked. This CDR3 is 16 amino acids long. Germline loops: CDR1 SGHRS, CDR2 YFSETQ. This CDR3 reads CASSLVLAGGSDTQYF. Variable domain in full (rest from reference TRBV5-1 and TRBJ2-3): KAGVTQTPRYLIKTRGQQVTLSCSPISGHRSVSWYQQTPGQGLQFLFEYFSETQRNKGNFPGRFSGRQFSNSRSEMNVSTLELGDSALYLCASSLVLAGGSDTQYFGPGTRLTVL.

J is TRBJ2-2 and V is TRBV29-1; TCRdb calls TRBD1, which cannot be checked without DNA. Germline assignment: CDR1 SQVTM and CDR2 ANQGSEA. The CDR3 extends over 14 amino acids. The CDR3 reads CSASRQGHTGELFF.

V is TRBV6-4 and J is TRBJ2-3; TCRdb's D gene call, TRBD2, goes unchecked for lack of DNA. The CDR3 covers 15 residues. CDR1 MRHNA and CDR2 SNTAGT come from the germline V gene. CDR3 in amino acids: CASSDVAGGQDTQYF.

This chain connects TRBV4-1 to TRBJ2-1. Germline CDR1 reads MGHRA; CDR2 reads YSYEKL. The CDR3 has 13 amino acids. CDR3 loop: CASSPDTYNEQFF.

This sequence joins TRBV12-3 or TRBV12-4 and TRBJ1-2; TCRdb's D call of TRBD1 is untestable without DNA. The CDR3 loop spans 13 amino acids. Here the CDR3 reads CASSFQGDYGYTF.

The chain carries TRBV23-1 and TRBJ1-5. TRBV23-1 is filed as an ORF, its function uncertain. The length of the CDR3 is 14 residues. Here the CDR3 reads CASSQSAPTGPQHF.

The rearrangement uses TRBV7-3 and TRBJ2-1; TCRdb's D call, TRBD2, is unchecked because there is no DNA. Looked up from germline, CDR1 is SGHTA and CDR2 is FQGTGA. The CDR3 loop spans 19 amino acids. The CDR3 region is CASSLNPLFSGRARNEQFF. The complete variable domain, with remaining parts taken from reference TRBV7-3 and TRBJ2-1, reads GAGVSQTPSNKVTEKGKYVELRCDPISGHTALYWYRQSLGQGPEFLIYFQGTGAADDSGLPNDRFFAVRPEGSVSTLKIQRTERGDSAVYLCASSLNPLFSGRARNEQFFGPGTRLTVL.

The CDR3 sequence: CASSSQRAQGNEQFF. The chain joins TRBV12-3 or TRBV12-4 to TRBJ2-1; TCRdb's D call of TRBD2 is untestable without DNA. The CDR3 covers 15 residues.

The rearrangement joins TRBV20-1 to TRBJ2-3. This CDR3 contains 14 residues. Per the germline V gene, CDR1 is DFQATT and CDR2 is SNEGSKA (reference sequence). The CDR3: CSARSQRSTDTQYF.